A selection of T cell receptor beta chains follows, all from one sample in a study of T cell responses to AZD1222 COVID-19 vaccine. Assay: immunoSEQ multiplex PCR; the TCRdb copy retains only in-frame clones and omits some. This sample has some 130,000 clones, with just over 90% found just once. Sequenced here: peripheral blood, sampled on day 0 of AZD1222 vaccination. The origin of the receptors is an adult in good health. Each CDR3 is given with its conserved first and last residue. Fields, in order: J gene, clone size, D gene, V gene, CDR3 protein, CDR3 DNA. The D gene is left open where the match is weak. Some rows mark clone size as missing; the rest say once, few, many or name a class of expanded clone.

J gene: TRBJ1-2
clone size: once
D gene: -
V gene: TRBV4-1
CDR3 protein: CASTKTANYGYTF
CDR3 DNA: TGCGCCAGCACTAAGACAGCCAACTATGGCTACACCTTC

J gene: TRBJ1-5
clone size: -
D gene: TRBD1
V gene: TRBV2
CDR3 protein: CASRLGQGVPQPQHF
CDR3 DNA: TGTGCCAGCAGACTGGGACAGGGGGTTCCTCAGCCCCAGCATTTT

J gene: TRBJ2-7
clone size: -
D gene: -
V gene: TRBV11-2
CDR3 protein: CASSLIVGKYEQYF
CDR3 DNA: TGTGCCAGCAGCTTAATCGTAGGGAAATACGAGCAGTACTTC

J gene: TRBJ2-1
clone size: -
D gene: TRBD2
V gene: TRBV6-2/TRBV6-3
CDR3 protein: CASSPTSGGYNEQFF
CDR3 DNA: TGTGCCAGCAGCCCTACTAGCGGGGGCTACAATGAGCAGTTCTTC

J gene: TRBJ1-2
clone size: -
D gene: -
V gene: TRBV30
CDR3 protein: CAWSGGSGFSPYGYTF
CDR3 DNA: TGTGCCTGGAGTGGGGGGTCGGGTTTCAGCCCCTACGGCTACACCTTC

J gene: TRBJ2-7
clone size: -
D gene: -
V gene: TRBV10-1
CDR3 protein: CASSEVRGSSYEQYF
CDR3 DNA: TGCGCCAGCAGTGAGGTGCGGGGAAGCTCCTACGAGCAGTACTTC

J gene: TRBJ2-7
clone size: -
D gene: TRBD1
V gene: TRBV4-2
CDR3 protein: CASSQEDRTGGHEQYF
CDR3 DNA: TGTGCCAGCAGCCAAGAGGACAGAACAGGGGGGCACGAGCAGTACTTC

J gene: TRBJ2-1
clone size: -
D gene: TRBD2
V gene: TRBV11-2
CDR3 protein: CASSSSGGVSYNEQFF
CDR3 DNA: TGTGCCAGCAGCTCGAGCGGGGGGGTGTCCTACAATGAGCAGTTCTTC

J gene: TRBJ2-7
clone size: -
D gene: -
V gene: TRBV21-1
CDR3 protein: CASSKGRAGNPYEQYF
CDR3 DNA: TGTGCCAGCAGCAAAGGACGGGCTGGGAATCCCTACGAGCAGTACTTC

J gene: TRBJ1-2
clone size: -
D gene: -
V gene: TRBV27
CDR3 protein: CASSLNGEFSYGYTF
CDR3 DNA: TGTGCCAGCAGTTTAAATGGGGAGTTTTCCTATGGCTACACCTTC

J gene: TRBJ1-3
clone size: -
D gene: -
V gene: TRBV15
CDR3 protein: CATSSGKDRSGNTIYF
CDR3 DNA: TGTGCCACCAGCAGCGGGAAAGACAGGTCTGGAAACACCATATATTTT

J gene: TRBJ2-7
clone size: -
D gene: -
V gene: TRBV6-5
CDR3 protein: CASRDRASYEQYF
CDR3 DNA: TGTGCCAGCAGGGACAGAGCCTCCTACGAGCAGTACTTC

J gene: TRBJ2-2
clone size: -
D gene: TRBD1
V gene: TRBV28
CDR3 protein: CASSTTGTGELFF
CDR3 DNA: TGTGCCAGCAGCACGACAGGGACCGGGGAGCTGTTTTTT

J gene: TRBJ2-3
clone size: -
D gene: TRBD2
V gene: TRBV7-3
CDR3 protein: CASSSGLAVNTDTQYF
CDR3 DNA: TGTGCCAGCAGCTCGGGACTAGCAGTAAACACAGATACGCAGTATTTT

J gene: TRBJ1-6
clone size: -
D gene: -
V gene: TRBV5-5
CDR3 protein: CASTGTYNSPLHF
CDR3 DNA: TGTGCCAGCACCGGGACCTATAATTCACCCCTCCACTTT

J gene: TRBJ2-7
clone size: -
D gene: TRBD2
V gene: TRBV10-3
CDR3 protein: CAISVGTSGYEQYF
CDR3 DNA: TGTGCCATCAGTGTCGGGACTAGCGGGTACGAGCAGTACTTC